The next 18 T cell receptor beta chains were all read from a single sample in a study of blood T cell repertoires in COVID-19. Sequencing was performed with immunoSEQ multiplex PCR; in TCRdb, only in-frame clones are kept and a portion is missing. The sample holds some 250,000 clones, more than 75% seen once. Input material: peripheral blood. The receptor set was obtained from a woman aged 25 to 45 who had recovered from COVID-19.

The chain is built from TRBV2 and TRBJ1-5; D is ambiguous. The CDR3 extends over 16 amino acids. The ends were cut back, 8 bases at V and 0 bases at J, with 17 bases in the middle. The germline V gene has CDR1 SNHLY and CDR2 FYNNEI. CDR3 DNA: TGTGCCAGCTCGTTGAGCGGGGTTTATAGCAATCAGCCCCAGCATTTT. This translates into CASSLSGVYSNQPQHF. Full variable domain (missing parts from reference TRBV2 and TRBJ1-5): EPEVTQTPSHQVTQMGQEVILRCVPISNHLYFYWYRQILGQKVEFLVSFYNNEISEKSEIFDDQFSVERPDGSNFTLKIRSTKLEDSAMYFCASSLSGVYSNQPQHFGDGTRLSIL.

The chain uses TRBV3-1 (or the pseudogene TRBV3-2) and TRBJ1-4, with D perhaps TRBD1 (5 bases). With 4 bases removed from V and 7 bases from J, the gap between germline ends came to 13 bases. Per the germline V gene, CDR1 is LGHDT and CDR2 is YNNKEL (reference sequence). The CDR3 extends over 14 amino acids. CDR3 coding DNA: TGTGCCAGCAGCCCCAGGGATTTTGGTGAAAAACTGTTTTTT. Amino acids: CASSPRDFGEKLFF.

V and J are TRBV19 and TRBJ2-5, with D possibly being TRBD2 (6 bases). Trimming removed 2 bases from V and 5 bases from J, with 15 bases in between. The CDR3 extends over 15 amino acids. CDR1 and CDR2 from the germline V gene are LNHDA and SQIVND (reference sequence). The CDR3 DNA reads as TGTGCCAGTAGTATATTGAAGGCAGGGAGGGAGACCCAGTACTTC. This codes for CASSILKAGRETQYF.

This clone was found once. The chain employs TRBV19 and TRBJ2-7, with TRBD1 as a possible D gene (5 bases). Trimming removed 3 bases at V and 2 bases at J, with 17 bases between. In germline, CDR1 is LNHDA, CDR2 SQIVND (reference sequence). This CDR3 is 16 amino acids long. CDR3 nucleotides: TGTGCCAGTAGTATGGTCAGGGTCACCTCTCCCTACGAGCAGTACTTC. Protein: CASSMVRVTSPYEQYF.

There are a few counts of this clone. V gene TRBV7-6 combines with J gene TRBJ2-1, with 10 bases fitting TRBD1. Germline assignment: CDR1 SGHVS and CDR2 FNYEAQ. V lost 1 base, J lost 4 bases, and 7 bases stayed unmatched. CDR3 length: 17 amino acids. For the CDR3, the DNA is TGTGCCAGCAGCTTAGAAGCCGACAGGGGGCCGTACAATGAGCAGTTCTTC. It encodes CASSLEADRGPYNEQFF.

Points on this clone: One end of the junction fails to match germline, which may point to a read error. The chain uses TRBV2 and TRBJ1-2; maybe TRBD1 (5 bases). Germline CDR1 is SNHLY and CDR2 is FYNNEI. CDR3 length: 13 residues. The CDR3 sequence is CASRIAQASGNGF. CDR3 sequence (DNA): TGTGCCAGCAGGATCGCACAGGCTTCGGGTAATGGCTTC.

V gene TRBV3-1 (or the pseudogene TRBV3-2) combines with J gene TRBJ2-3; the match to TRBD1 covers 10 bases. Germline V gives CDR1 LGHDT, CDR2 YNNKEL (reference sequence). The CDR3 is made up of 15 amino acids. Unmatched junction bases numbered 7, after V lost 5 bases and J lost 5 bases. This CDR3 reads CASSSGTGEGDTQYF. CDR3 DNA sequence: TGTGCCAGCAGCTCCGGGACAGGGGAAGGAGATACGCAGTATTTT.

The chain uses TRBV4-2 and TRBJ1-2; possibly TRBD1 for D (5 bases). Deletions cut 4 bases from V and 8 bases from J, with 14 bases between. Per germline, CDR1 LGHNA and CDR2 YNFKEQ. This CDR3 has 13 residues. As DNA, the CDR3 is TGTGCCAGCAGCCTGGGGGGGGTACGAGGCTACACCTTC. This gives the protein CASSLGGVRGYTF.

J is TRBJ2-1 and V is TRBV11-3; 12 bases match TRBD2. J was trimmed by 2 bases and V by 5 bases; bases with no gene match: 4. CDR1 and CDR2 from the germline V gene are SGHNT and YENEEA. The CDR3 contains 16 residues. The CDR3 nucleotides read TGTGCCAGCAGCCCAGGACTAGCGGGGCCCTACAATGAGCAGTTCTTC. Translated, it gives CASSPGLAGPYNEQFF.

The V and J genes are TRBV4-1 and TRBJ1-1; a possible D gene is TRBD1 (5 bases). Germline lookup yields CDR1 MGHRA and CDR2 YSYEKL. Trimming cost V 4 bases and J 1 base, with 13 bases left between them. The CDR3 contains 15 residues. CDR3 bases: TGCGCCAGCAGCCCCCGTGGGGCAGAGAACACTGAAGCTTTCTTT. Protein: CASSPRGAENTEAFF.

This clone has a single count. V usage is TRBV4-3 and J usage is TRBJ1-1; D gene ambiguous. V was clipped by 1 base and J by 4 bases, with 16 bases between them. This CDR3 contains 16 residues. Germline CDR1 reads LGHNA; CDR2 reads YSLEER. The CDR3 protein is CASSQAFELAGTEAFF. In DNA form, the CDR3 reads TGCGCCAGCAGCCAAGCTTTTGAGCTCGCCGGCACTGAAGCTTTCTTT.

V and J are TRBV7-9 and TRBJ2-7; possible D gene TRBD1, 6 bases. The V end lost 4 bases, the J end lost 3 bases, and 13 bases lay between the germline ends. CDR1 SEHNR and CDR2 FQNEAQ come from the germline V gene (reference sequence). The CDR3 is 14 amino acids. CDR3 DNA: TGTGCCAGCAGCTCAAAAACAGGGTACTACGAGCAGTACTTC. As protein: CASSSKTGYYEQYF.

This clone was seen at least ten times. CDR3 region: CASSLVAAGELFF. The DNA for the CDR3 is TGCGCCAGCAGCTTGGTTGCAGCCGGGGAGCTGTTTTTT. The V gene is TRBV5-1, the J gene TRBJ2-2; D gene ambiguous. Trimming stripped 0 bases from V and 6 bases from J, with 6 bases between. The CDR3 spans 13 residues. Germline CDR1 is SGHRS and CDR2 is YFSETQ.

This chain connects TRBV11-2 to TRBJ2-3; D is undetermined. This CDR3 contains 13 residues. V was trimmed by 6 bases and J by 0 bases, leaving 7 bases between them. The V gene's germline CDR1 is SGHAT and CDR2 FQNNGV. The CDR3 sequence: CASRPRSTDTQYF. The CDR3 bases are TGTGCCAGCAGACCCAGGAGCACAGATACGCAGTATTTT.

The V gene is TRBV5-1, the J gene TRBJ2-1; D is uncertain. The CDR3 has 13 residues. V was clipped by 0 bases and J by 6 bases, with 7 bases between them. Germline loops: CDR1 SGHRS, CDR2 YFSETQ. The CDR3 DNA follows: TGCGCCAGCAGCTTGGATCTGTTCAATGAGCAGTTCTTC. Translating it yields CASSLDLFNEQFF.

The J gene is TRBJ2-5, the V gene TRBV5-8; 14 bases are a match to TRBD2. V was clipped by 4 bases and J by 1 base; unmatched bases: 6. CDR3 length: 17 residues. Germline values: CDR1 SGHTS, CDR2 YDEGEE. The CDR3 sequence is CASSPTGLAGGQETQYF. CDR3 in DNA: TGTGCCAGCAGCCCTACCGGACTAGCGGGGGGCCAAGAGACCCAGTACTTC.

The DNA for the CDR3 is TGTGCCTGGACGGGGGGGTTGAGCACCATATATTTT. Amino acid sequence: CAWTGGLSTIYF. The chain has TRBV30 and TRBJ1-3; D may be TRBD1 (5 bases). The germline V and J ends were trimmed by 4 bases and 9 bases, with 13 bases remaining between them. This CDR3 spans 12 amino acids. Germline V CDR1 and CDR2: GTSNPN, SVGIG (reference sequence).

This rearrangement joins TRBV4-2 to TRBJ1-3; the D is unclear. Germline V gene lookup returns CDR1 LGHNA and CDR2 YNFKEQ. The ends were cut back, 0 bases at V and 0 bases at J, with 9 bases in the middle. The CDR3 sequence is 16 residues long. As DNA, the CDR3 is TGTGCCAGCAGCCAAGATCAAACGAGCTCTGGAAACACCATATATTTT. Translating it yields CASSQDQTSSGNTIYF.